This T cell receptor beta chain emerged from a study of shared clonotypes between healthy human individuals. Positive CCR7 selection of CD45RO-negative cells yielded the naive CD8 cells, and terminally differentiated effector memory CD45RA+ cells were excluded. CDR1 and CDR2 (germline): SEHNR, FQNEAQ (reference sequence). The CDR3 extends over 13 amino acids. Trimming left V 4 bases short and J 4 bases short, with 11 bases between. Only in-frame clones appear in the TCRdb table, and some are missing; sequencing was by immunoSEQ multiplex PCR. Of roughly 650,000 clones listed, approximately 96% are singletons.

The chain recombines TRBV7-9 with TRBJ2-7; a possible D gene is TRBD1 (5 bases). Material: naive CD8+ T cells sorted from blood. The TCR originated in a young woman in good health. CDR3 nucleotides: TGTGCCAGCAGCTCCTCCAGGGTTTACGAGCAGTACTTC. Protein: CASSSSRVYEQYF.